Below, 21 T cell receptor beta chains from the same sample are listed, as sequenced in a study of T cells in Graves' hyperthyroidism and ophthalmopathy. The source material, RNA transcripts, was used to amplify TCR beta CDR3 regions. HTBI primers were employed in a first-round RT-PCR of the TCR CDR3. MiXCR, run by TCRdb on the multiplex PCR reads, gives a single entry per CDR3 protein. The sample consists of some 500,000 distinct CDR3 sequences, 24% of them appearing once. Specimen: blood. Every receptor here comes from a woman in her 30s with Graves' ophthalmopathy.

This clonotype has ten or more counts. This chain uses TRBV20-1 with TRBJ1-2; TRBD1 is a possible D gene (6 bases). The CDR3 length is 13 residues. From germline, CDR1 is DFQATT and CDR2 SNEGSKA (reference sequence). V dropped 7 bases and J dropped 0 bases, with 12 bases sitting between them. The CDR3 nucleotides are TGCAGTGTGCAGGGGACTACTAACTATGGCTACACCTTC. Protein sequence: CSVQGTTNYGYTF.

This clonotype was counted many times. The chain links TRBV19 to TRBJ1-1; no reliable D call. V was pared by 7 bases and J by 5 bases, with 20 bases between. Germline V lookup: CDR1 LNHDA, CDR2 SQIVND (reference sequence). The CDR3 is 15 amino acids. In DNA form, the CDR3 reads TGTGCCAGTACCACATCGTATAGGGCGGGAACTGAAGCTTTCTTT. Protein sequence: CASTTSYRAGTEAFF.

This clonotype was found many times. The chain has TRBV29-1 and TRBJ1-2, with 7 positions matching TRBD1. The CDR3 consists of 10 residues. The ends lost 4 bases at V and 12 bases at J; junction bases unmatched: 5. Germline CDR1 reads SQVTM; CDR2 reads ANQGSEA. CDR3: CSVVPGTDTF. In DNA form, the CDR3 reads TGCAGCGTTGTACCCGGGACAGACACCTTC.

Notes on this clonotype: This clone may be a read error of a much larger clone one base away. The chain combines TRBV5-1 with TRBJ2-5, with a weak D call TRBD1 (5 bases). Trimming pared 0 bases from V and 1 base from J, leaving 10 bases between. The CDR3 is 15 amino acids. The germline V gene has CDR1 SGHRS and CDR2 YFSETQ. CDR3 protein: CASSLEKGIQETQYF. CDR3 sequence (DNA): TGCGCCAGCAGCTTGGAGAAGGGGATCCAAGAGACCCAGTACTTC.

The chain carries TRBV6-4 and TRBJ1-2; D might be TRBD1 (6 bases). There are 13 residues in the CDR3. CDR1 MRHNA and CDR2 SNTAGT come from the germline V gene. V was cut by 4 bases and J by 4 bases, with 10 bases left in between. CDR3 region: CASSGRDTYGYTF. CDR3 nucleotide sequence: TGTGCCAGCAGTGGCCGGGACACCTATGGCTACACCTTC.

About this clonotype itself: One end of the junction varies from germline; a read error may be responsible. The J gene is TRBJ1-1, the V gene TRBV6-5; D not resolved. The CDR3 sequence is 14 residues long. Germline V lookup: CDR1 MNHEY, CDR2 SVGAGI. CDR3 DNA: TGCGCCAGCAGTTACACAACTTTGAACACTGAAGCTTTCTTT. Its translation: CASSYTTLNTEAFF.

The gene calls are TRBV12-3 or TRBV12-4 and TRBJ2-7, with D possibly matching TRBD1 (5 bases). CDR3 length: 14 amino acids. Trimming removed 1 base from V and 7 bases from J, with 14 bases in between. Here the CDR3 DNA reads TGTGCCAGCAGTTTAGAGGGGAACACTCTGGAGCAGTACTTC. It codes for CASSLEGNTLEQYF.

This clonotype was detected many times. The chain joins TRBV7-2 to TRBJ1-1, with D maybe TRBD1 (6 bases). CDR1 and CDR2 from the germline V gene are SGHTA and FQGNSA. This CDR3 is built from 14 residues. V was shortened by 5 bases and J by 4 bases, with 14 bases between the two germline ends. The CDR3 DNA follows: TGTGCCAGCAGCATCGAGGGGGGGGGCACTGAAGCTTTCTTT. Amino acid sequence: CASSIEGGGTEAFF.

The chain carries TRBV29-1 and TRBJ1-3, with D uncertain. There are 11 residues in the CDR3. V was pared by 3 bases and J by 7 bases, with 7 bases between. The V gene's germline CDR1 is SQVTM and CDR2 ANQGSEA. DNA for the CDR3: TGCAGCGTTGATCGGCAGAACACCATATATTTT. Translated, it gives CSVDRQNTIYF.

There are many counts of this clonotype. The chain couples TRBV6-5 to TRBJ2-5; weak D call: TRBD2 (5 bases). The CDR3 extends over 13 amino acids. Trimming stripped 3 bases from V and 3 bases from J, with 8 bases between. Germline values: CDR1 MNHEY, CDR2 SVGAGI. DNA of the CDR3: TGTGCCAGCAGTTATATGGGAGAAGAGACCCAGTACTTC. This codes for CASSYMGEETQYF.

This clonotype was recorded many times. The chain links TRBV10-3 to TRBJ1-1; 8 bases match TRBD1. This CDR3 has 14 amino acids. From germline, CDR1 is ENHRY and CDR2 SYGVKD. Trimming removed 7 bases from V and 0 bases from J; junction bases left unmatched: 4. CDR3 nucleotide sequence: TGTGCCATCAACGTACAGGGGGTGAACACTGAAGCTTTCTTT. This encodes CAINVQGVNTEAFF.

V gene TRBV20-1 combines with J gene TRBJ2-7, with 8 bases fitting TRBD2. V trimming: 3 bases; J trimming: 2 bases; junction bases outside the gene matches: 9. The CDR3 runs 15 residues. Germline V gene data show CDR1 as DFQATT and CDR2 as SNEGSKA (reference sequence). Here the CDR3 DNA reads TGCAGTGCTAGTACCCTAGCGGGTCAGGCCTACGAGCAGTACTTC. Translated: CSASTLAGQAYEQYF.

This chain connects TRBV13 to TRBJ2-5, with 8 bases matching TRBD1. The J segment lost 6 bases and the V segment lost 5 bases, leaving 8 bases of the junction unmatched. Germline values: CDR1 PRHDT, CDR2 FYEKMQ (reference sequence). The CDR3 length is 14 residues. The CDR3 region is CASSAYDRGKTQYF. Written as DNA, the CDR3 is TGTGCCAGCAGCGCTTATGACAGGGGAAAGACCCAGTACTTC.

With respect to this clonotype: No DNA is shown, since the ends of the CDR3 on it are uncertain; the CDR3 is the one TCRdb lists. The chain joins TRBV6-2 or TRBV6-3 to TRBJ2-5; the table's D call of TRBD1 was not tested on the DNA. The CDR3 has 12 residues if both end residues are counted. Germline loops: CDR1 MNHEY, CDR2 SVGEGT. This chain's CDR3 is CASSSSGRNQYF.

In this sample, this clonotype turned up many times. The chain couples TRBV27 to TRBJ1-1, with D perhaps TRBD1 (6 bases). Trimming took 2 bases from V and 3 from J, leaving 16 bases between them. The germline V gene encodes CDR1 MNHEY and CDR2 SMNVEV (reference sequence). The CDR3 covers 16 residues. CDR3 protein: CASSLIGAGEDTEAFF. The CDR3 DNA follows: TGTGCCAGCAGTTTAATAGGTGCAGGGGAGGACACTGAAGCTTTCTTT.

The V call is TRBV2, the J call TRBJ1-3; no firm D call. Per the germline V gene, CDR1 is SNHLY and CDR2 is FYNNEI. There are 12 residues in the CDR3. V lost 7 bases and J 3 bases, leaving 7 bases between the germline ends. CDR3 residues: CASMLGGNTIYF. DNA of the CDR3: TGTGCCAGCATGCTGGGTGGAAACACCATATATTTT. Combining the CDR3 with reference TRBV2 and TRBJ1-3 gives the whole variable domain EPEVTQTPSHQVTQMGQEVILRCVPISNHLYFYWYRQILGQKVEFLVSFYNNEISEKSEIFDDQFSVERPDGSNFTLKIRSTKLEDSAMYFCASMLGGNTIYFGEGSWLTVV.

This clonotype was recorded at least ten times. Sequence at one end of the junction differs from germline and may be a read error. The rearrangement links TRBV7-7 to TRBJ1-1; no reliable D call. Looked up from germline, CDR1 is SSHAT and CDR2 is FNYEAQ (reference sequence). This CDR3 has 13 residues. The CDR3, as DNA: TGTGCTAGCAGTTTTAACACGAACACTGAAGCTTTCTTT. Translating gives CASSFNTNTEAFF.

As DNA, the CDR3 is TGTGCTAGTGGTTTGCAGAGCACAGATACGCAGTATTTT. It encodes CASGLQSTDTQYF. V is TRBV12-5 and J is TRBJ2-3; unclear D gene. The germline CDR1 and CDR2 sequences are LGHNT and FRNRAP. Trimming stripped 2 bases from V and 0 bases from J, with 3 bases between. CDR3 size: 13 residues.

This clonotype was found many times. The chain uses TRBV5-1 and TRBJ1-2; tentative D call: TRBD1 (5 bases). V was trimmed by 4 bases and J by 4 bases, leaving 11 bases between them. This CDR3 contains 13 residues. Germline CDR1 and CDR2: SGHRS and YFSETQ. CDR3 in amino acids: CASSDDSSYGYTF. DNA for the CDR3: TGCGCCAGCAGCGACGACAGCTCCTATGGCTACACCTTC.

The chain recombines TRBV6-1 with TRBJ2-5; D is uncertain. This CDR3 is 15 amino acids long. Germline CDR1 reads MNHNS; CDR2 reads SASEGT. V was clipped by 6 bases and J by 2 bases, with 16 bases between them. The CDR3 protein is CASRSLETNQETQYF. Written as DNA, the CDR3 is TGTGCCAGCAGATCCCTAGAGACCAATCAAGAGACCCAGTACTTC.

The genes are TRBV6-1 and TRBJ1-3; a possible D gene is TRBD1 (6 bases). V was shortened by 7 bases and J by 4 bases, with 14 bases between the two germline ends. Germline CDR1 reads MNHNS; CDR2 reads SASEGT. This CDR3 is 14 amino acids long. CDR3 DNA sequence: TGTGCCAGCATGGGGGCTGCTCCGGGAAACACCATATATTTT. This translates into CASMGAAPGNTIYF.